The next 24 T cell receptor beta chains were all read from a single sample in a study of cytomegalovirus exposure and HLA in healthy donors. The table came from immunoSEQ multiplex PCR; TCRdb's copy has only in-frame clones and leaves some out. The sample contains about 200,000 clones, around four fifths of which appear only once. The sample consisted of PBMCs. These receptors were obtained from a woman between 18 and 29 years old in good health and CMV-seronegative.

V gene TRBV5-6 combines with J gene TRBJ1-2; D is ambiguous. Germline V gene lookup returns CDR1 SGHDT and CDR2 YYEEEE. The V and J ends lost 5 bases and 6 bases respectively, with 17 bases between them. The length of the CDR3 is 14 residues. CDR3 sequence (DNA): TGTGCCAGCAGGCCCGTGGGAGTAGGTAATGGCTACACCTTC. Encoded protein: CASRPVGVGNGYTF.

V usage is TRBV10-3 and J usage is TRBJ1-2, with 12 bases matching TRBD1. The germline gives CDR1 ENHRY, CDR2 SYGVKD. The CDR3 is 15 amino acids. Trimming at V came to 3 bases and at J to 4 bases, leaving 3 bases not matched to a gene. CDR3 loop: CAISEKGQGAYGYTF. The CDR3 DNA reads TGTGCCATCAGTGAAAAGGGACAGGGGGCCTATGGCTACACCTTC.

The chain joins TRBV30 to TRBJ1-5; TRBD1 might be the D (6 bases). The V and J ends lost 2 bases and 4 bases respectively, with 12 bases between them. This CDR3 has 14 residues. CDR1 is GTSNPN, CDR2 SVGIG, per germline (reference sequence). CDR3 nucleotides: TGTGCCTGGAGTCGCGACAGGTTAAATCAGCCCCAGCATTTT. Translating gives CAWSRDRLNQPQHF. The full variable domain, its missing parts supplied by reference TRBV30 and TRBJ1-5, is SQTIHQWPATLVQPVGSPLSLECTVEGTSNPNLYWYRQAAGRGLQLLFYSVGIGQISSEVPQNLSASRPQDRQFILSSKKLLLSDSGFYLCAWSRDRLNQPQHFGDGTRLSIL.

The chain is built from TRBV4-1 and TRBJ2-5; 8 bases map to TRBD1. The germline V gene has CDR1 MGHRA and CDR2 YSYEKL. The CDR3 length is 16 residues. The trim removed 4 bases at V and 4 bases at J, leaving 11 bases unmatched. The chain's CDR3 is CASSRDDRGPGETQYF. The CDR3, as DNA: TGCGCCAGCAGCCGAGACGACAGGGGACCAGGAGAGACCCAGTACTTC.

The rearrangement joins TRBV7-9 to TRBJ1-5; D is unresolved. The CDR3 sequence is 15 residues long. Trimming took 1 base from V and 0 from J, leaving 7 bases between them. CDR1 is SEHNR, CDR2 FQNEAQ, per germline (reference sequence). Here the CDR3 reads CASSLEGGSNQPQHF. The CDR3 DNA follows: TGTGCCAGCAGCTTAGAGGGCGGTAGCAATCAGCCCCAGCATTTT.

In this sample, this clone turned up once. The J gene is TRBJ1-2, the V gene TRBV27, with TRBD1 matching 7 bases. CDR3 length equals 15 residues. The J segment lost 4 bases and the V segment lost 5 bases, leaving 10 bases of the junction unmatched. Germline V gene sequence: CDR1 MNHEY, CDR2 SMNVEV (reference sequence). CDR3 coding DNA: TGTGCCAGCAGTGGGGGGACAGACTTCCCCTATGGCTACACCTTC. Its protein is CASSGGTDFPYGYTF.

The chain uses TRBV10-1 and TRBJ1-1; possible D gene TRBD1, 6 bases. V was clipped by 4 bases and J by 3 bases, with 12 bases between them. Germline CDR1 reads WNHNN; CDR2 reads SYGVQD (reference sequence). This CDR3 is built from 14 residues. CDR3 bases: TGCGCCAGCAGTGTGGGCAGGGGTGACACTGAAGCTTTCTTT. It specifies CASSVGRGDTEAFF.

The chain couples TRBV4-2 to TRBJ1-2, with D possibly being TRBD1 (6 bases). The CDR3 has 15 residues. Trimming took off 0 bases at V and 3 bases at J, with 11 bases between the two ends. Per germline, CDR1 LGHNA and CDR2 YNFKEQ. The CDR3 region has the DNA TGTGCCAGCAGCCAAGATAGTACAGGGCACTATGGCTACACCTTC. It is translated as CASSQDSTGHYGYTF.

There are a few counts of this clone. The chain has TRBV9 and TRBJ1-2; D is perhaps TRBD1 (6 bases). The CDR3 is 14 residues long. V lost 7 bases and J lost 7, with 20 bases in between. The V gene's germline CDR1 is SGDLS and CDR2 YYNGEE. The CDR3 DNA reads TGTGCCAGCGGCGGGGGCTCGACATTAGTTGGCTACACCTTC. It encodes CASGGGSTLVGYTF.

This clone has just one count. The J gene is TRBJ1-4, the V gene TRBV4-1, with D perhaps matching TRBD1 (5 bases). The germline CDR1 and CDR2 sequences are MGHRA and YSYEKL. V was cut by 3 bases and J by 4 bases, with 9 bases left in between. The CDR3 totals 14 residues. CDR3 region: CASSHTQGNEKLFF. Written as DNA, the CDR3 is TGCGCCAGCAGCCACACGCAGGGTAATGAAAAACTGTTTTTT.

V usage is TRBV27 and J usage is TRBJ1-4; D might be TRBD1 (5 bases). Germline V gene lookup returns CDR1 MNHEY and CDR2 SMNVEV (reference sequence). Trimming left V 2 bases short and J 2 bases short, with 6 bases between. This CDR3 spans 14 amino acids. CDR3 loop: CASSLGGTNEKLFF. The CDR3 DNA sequence: TGTGCCAGCAGTTTAGGGGGGACTAATGAAAAACTGTTTTTT.

The chain carries TRBV7-8 and TRBJ2-7; D is perhaps TRBD1 (6 bases). The CDR3 extends over 16 amino acids. Trimming pared 2 bases from V and 2 bases from J, leaving 16 bases between. CDR1 is SGHVS, CDR2 FQNEAQ, per germline. In DNA form, the CDR3 reads TGTGCCAGCAGCTTACTGGTCGGCCAGGGGACCTACGAGCAGTACTTC. Protein: CASSLLVGQGTYEQYF.

This chain uses TRBV19 with TRBJ1-2; possibly TRBD1 for D (6 bases). The V end lost 8 bases, the J end lost 4 bases, and 17 bases lay between the germline ends. Germline V gene sequence: CDR1 LNHDA, CDR2 SQIVND (reference sequence). This CDR3 is 14 amino acids long. The CDR3 region has the DNA TGTGCCAGTCGACAGGCGGCCGGGGGCTATGGCTACACCTTC. It codes for CASRQAAGGYGYTF.

The J gene is TRBJ2-3, the V gene TRBV19, with a possible D match to TRBD2 (7 bases). Trimming took off 7 bases at V and 0 bases at J, with 14 bases between the two ends. Germline CDR1 is LNHDA and CDR2 is SQIVND (reference sequence). The CDR3 sequence is 15 residues long. The chain's CDR3 is CASTDRGASTDTQYF. In DNA form, the CDR3 reads TGTGCCAGTACCGACCGGGGGGCCAGCACAGATACGCAGTATTTT. The full variable domain, completed using reference TRBV19 and TRBJ2-3, is DGGITQSPKYLFRKEGQNVTLSCEQNLNHDAMYWYRQDPGQGLRLIYYSQIVNDFQKGDIAEGYSVSREKKESFPLTVTSAQKNPTAFYLCASTDRGASTDTQYFGPGTRLTVL.

V is TRBV29-1 and J is TRBJ1-3, with unresolved D. Trimming left V 5 bases short and J 5 bases short, with 16 bases between. CDR1 is SQVTM and CDR2 is ANQGSEA in the germline V gene. The CDR3 length is 14 residues. The CDR3 sequence: CSVTSRQSRNTIYF. The CDR3 nucleotides are TGCAGCGTTACCTCCCGACAATCCCGAAACACCATATATTTT.

Notes on this clone: In the same sample, other DNA sequences code for this CDR3. The chain recombines TRBV6-6 with TRBJ1-5; D unclear. The germline gives CDR1 MNHNY, CDR2 SVGAGI (reference sequence). The length of the CDR3 is 13 residues. V was cut by 7 bases and J by 2 bases, with 9 bases left in between. The CDR3 region is CASTPLGNQPQHF. Here the CDR3 DNA reads TGTGCCAGCACTCCGTTGGGCAATCAGCCCCAGCATTTT.

This chain uses TRBV9 with TRBJ2-7; the D gene could be TRBD1 or TRBD2 (5 bases each). The length of the CDR3 is 16 residues. Germline CDR1 reads SGDLS; CDR2 reads YYNGEE. Trimming cost V 0 bases and J 0 bases, with 13 bases left between them. The CDR3 DNA follows: TGTGCCAGCAGCGTAGGTGGGACCCCGAGCTCCTACGAGCAGTACTTC. It encodes CASSVGGTPSSYEQYF.

The gene calls are TRBV6-1 and TRBJ1-6, with D uncertain. The V end lost 6 bases, the J end lost 10 bases, and 10 bases lay between the germline ends. From germline, CDR1 is MNHNS and CDR2 SASEGT. This CDR3 has 12 residues. The CDR3 reads CASRVLGSPLHF. The DNA of the CDR3 is TGTGCCAGCAGAGTGTTGGGGTCACCCCTCCACTTT.

This clone was counted only a few times. The sample has other DNA sequences that encode this CDR3 too. The V and J genes are TRBV2 and TRBJ1-1; D not certain. In germline, CDR1 is SNHLY, CDR2 FYNNEI. The CDR3 runs to 11 residues. V gave up 4 bases and J gave up 6 bases, with 6 bases separating them. In DNA, the CDR3 is TGTGCCAGCAGTGGGGCGGCTGAAGCTTTCTTT. As protein: CASSGAAEAFF.

The V gene is TRBV7-9, the J gene TRBJ1-5; D ambiguous. V was clipped by 2 bases and J by 4 bases, with 12 bases between them. Germline CDR1 SEHNR, CDR2 FQNEAQ (reference sequence). This CDR3 contains 15 residues. The CDR3 is CASSLRRWGNQPQHF. In nucleotides, the CDR3 is TGTGCCAGCAGCTTACGGAGGTGGGGAAATCAGCCCCAGCATTTT.

The chain has TRBV27 and TRBJ2-7, with TRBD2 matching over 8 bases. Germline V gives CDR1 MNHEY, CDR2 SMNVEV (reference sequence). The CDR3 covers 14 residues. With V trimmed by 6 bases and J by 9 bases, 13 bases remained unmatched. CDR3 sequence reads: CASSLSGGIFGQYF. Written as DNA, the CDR3 is TGTGCCAGCAGCCTAAGCGGGGGCATCTTCGGGCAGTACTTC.

Comment on this clone: This CDR3 is also generated by other DNA sequences in the sample. The chain couples TRBV19 to TRBJ1-5; no clear D. The V end lost 1 base, the J end lost 6 bases, and 4 bases lay between the germline ends. CDR3 length: 12 amino acids. Germline V gene sequence: CDR1 LNHDA, CDR2 SQIVND (reference sequence). CDR3 residues: CASSIGGQPQHF. The CDR3 bases are TGTGCCAGTAGTATAGGGGGTCAGCCCCAGCATTTT.

V is TRBV5-1 and J is TRBJ1-1, with D uncertain. The CDR3 is 15 residues long. Between the trimmed V and J ends, which lost 1 base and 1 base, there was a span of 11 bases. Germline V lookup: CDR1 SGHRS, CDR2 YFSETQ. Here the CDR3 DNA reads TGCGCCAGCAGCTTGATAGTATCGGGGAACACTGAAGCTTTCTTT. It translates to CASSLIVSGNTEAFF.

The J gene is TRBJ1-2, the V gene TRBV5-1; D perhaps matches TRBD1 (5 bases). The germline gives CDR1 SGHRS, CDR2 YFSETQ. With 4 bases removed from V and 8 bases from J, the gap between germline ends came to 15 bases. The CDR3 has 13 residues. CDR3 in amino acids: CASSPGPAAGYTF. The CDR3 DNA sequence: TGCGCCAGCAGCCCGGGACCCGCTGCGGGCTACACCTTC.